This TCR beta chain appears in the sequencing data of a study of blood T cell repertoires in COVID-19. Overall study: Nucleic acid was either cDNA or gDNA, and it came from T cells, B-cell-depleted T cells, or PBMCs.

Sequencing was performed with immunoSEQ multiplex PCR; in TCRdb, only in-frame clones are kept and a portion is missing. The sample has 75,000 to 100,000 clones, roughly 80% seen once. Trimming left V 2 bases short and J 2 bases short, with 31 bases between. Germline V CDR1 and CDR2: MGHRA, YSYEKL. This CDR3 has 21 amino acids. The receptor was derived from a man aged 60 to 69 with acute or convalescent COVID-19. The rearrangement joins TRBV4-1 to TRBJ2-7, with D tentatively TRBD2 (6 bases). The sequenced sample was peripheral blood. The CDR3 loop reads CASSQLPNSRPGVWYTYEQYF. CDR3 sequence (DNA): TGCGCCAGCAGCCAACTACCCAACTCTAGACCGGGGGTCTGGTATACCTACGAGCAGTACTTC.